Listed below are T cell receptor beta chains from one sample, sequenced in a study of cytomegalovirus exposure and HLA in healthy donors. The protocol was immunoSEQ multiplex PCR, while the TCRdb copy is restricted to in-frame clones and leaves out a portion. In the table there are some 250,000 clones, roughly 82% of which are singletons. Sequencing was done on a sample of PBMCs. These receptors were collected from a woman between 40 and 50 years old in good health and CMV-seropositive. Each CDR3 is given with its conserved first and last residue. A D gene is named only where the DNA matches it firmly. Clone size is given for some rows only: seen once, a few or many times, or a class if the clone is expanded.

cdr3_length: 14; v_call: TRBV5-6; j_call: TRBJ1-4; d_call: NA; clone_size: NA; cdr3_aa: CASSPEVSGEKLFF; cdr3_nt: TGTGCCAGCAGCCCAGAAGTTTCGGGTGAAAAACTGTTTTTT
cdr3_length: 14; v_call: TRBV19; j_call: TRBJ1-5; d_call: TRBD1; clone_size: NA; cdr3_aa: CASTNRDSYQPQHF; cdr3_nt: TGTGCCAGTACTAACCGGGACAGCTATCAGCCCCAGCATTTT
cdr3_length: 13; v_call: TRBV18; j_call: TRBJ2-5; d_call: NA; clone_size: NA; cdr3_aa: CASSQTTGETQYF; cdr3_nt: TGTGCCAGCTCACAGACTACTGGAGAGACCCAGTACTTC
cdr3_length: 14; v_call: TRBV9; j_call: TRBJ1-1; d_call: NA; clone_size: NA; cdr3_aa: CASSPLDLNTEAFF; cdr3_nt: TGTGCCAGCAGCCCTCTAGATTTGAACACTGAAGCTTTCTTT
cdr3_length: 18; v_call: TRBV5-5; j_call: TRBJ1-3; d_call: NA; clone_size: NA; cdr3_aa: CASSLETLRGRSGNTIYF; cdr3_nt: TGTGCCAGCAGCTTGGAGACTTTGCGGGGAAGGTCCGGAAACACCATATATTTT
cdr3_length: 15; v_call: TRBV5-1; j_call: TRBJ2-2; d_call: TRBD1; clone_size: NA; cdr3_aa: CASSLGQGYTGELFF; cdr3_nt: TGCGCCAGCAGCCTGGGACAGGGATACACCGGGGAGCTGTTTTTT
cdr3_length: 17; v_call: TRBV4-3; j_call: TRBJ2-3; d_call: TRBD2; clone_size: once; cdr3_aa: CASSQGGLAGGINTQYF; cdr3_nt: TGCGCCAGCAGCCAAGGAGGACTAGCGGGGGGGATAAATACGCAGTATTTT
cdr3_length: 15; v_call: TRBV7-9; j_call: TRBJ1-5; d_call: TRBD1; clone_size: NA; cdr3_aa: CASSHKTGSNQPQHF; cdr3_nt: TGTGCCAGCAGCCATAAGACAGGGAGCAATCAGCCCCAGCATTTT
cdr3_length: 16; v_call: TRBV4-2; j_call: TRBJ2-1; d_call: TRBD1; clone_size: NA; cdr3_aa: CASSPRGQGMGNEQFF; cdr3_nt: TGTGCCAGCAGCCCTAGGGGACAGGGAATGGGCAATGAGCAGTTCTTC
cdr3_length: 17; v_call: TRBV5-1; j_call: TRBJ2-1; d_call: TRBD2; clone_size: NA; cdr3_aa: CASRGLAGGSGRNEQFF; cdr3_nt: TGCGCCAGCAGGGGCCTAGCGGGAGGGTCGGGGCGGAATGAGCAGTTCTTC
cdr3_length: 13; v_call: TRBV29-1; j_call: TRBJ2-5; d_call: NA; clone_size: NA; cdr3_aa: CSVQEGGLETQYF; cdr3_nt: TGCAGCGTCCAAGAGGGTGGACTAGAGACCCAGTACTTC
cdr3_length: 13; v_call: TRBV11-3; j_call: TRBJ1-1; d_call: NA; clone_size: NA; cdr3_aa: CASRSAVAGMAFF; cdr3_nt: TGTGCCAGCAGATCGGCGGTGGCAGGGATGGCTTTCTTT
cdr3_length: 17; v_call: TRBV5-4; j_call: TRBJ2-1; d_call: TRBD2; clone_size: NA; cdr3_aa: CASSTMTSGLSYNEQFF; cdr3_nt: TGTGCCAGCAGCACCATGACTAGCGGACTCTCCTACAATGAGCAGTTCTTC
cdr3_length: 14; v_call: TRBV7-2; j_call: TRBJ2-1; d_call: TRBD1; clone_size: NA; cdr3_aa: CASSAGTGFKEQFF; cdr3_nt: TGTGCCAGCAGCGCCGGGACAGGGTTTAAGGAGCAGTTCTTC
cdr3_length: 17; v_call: TRBV25-1; j_call: TRBJ2-5; d_call: NA; clone_size: NA; cdr3_aa: CASSESRRQRYQETQYF; cdr3_nt: TGTGCCAGCAGTGAATCTCGGCGACAAAGGTACCAAGAGACCCAGTACTTC
cdr3_length: 12; v_call: TRBV29-1; j_call: TRBJ2-1; d_call: TRBD1; clone_size: NA; cdr3_aa: CSVGDRLNEQFF; cdr3_nt: TGCAGCGTTGGGGACAGGCTAAATGAGCAGTTCTTC
cdr3_length: 15; v_call: TRBV10-3; j_call: TRBJ2-2; d_call: NA; clone_size: once; cdr3_aa: CAIGRALSNTGELFF; cdr3_nt: TGTGCCATCGGTCGAGCGCTATCGAACACCGGGGAGCTGTTTTTT
cdr3_length: 14; v_call: TRBV30; j_call: TRBJ1-3; d_call: NA; clone_size: NA; cdr3_aa: CAWSLMSSGNTIYF; cdr3_nt: TGTGCCTGGAGTTTGATGAGCTCTGGAAACACCATATATTTT
cdr3_length: 15; v_call: TRBV6-1; j_call: TRBJ2-7; d_call: NA; clone_size: NA; cdr3_aa: CASRRTVDEFYEQYF; cdr3_nt: TGTGCCAGCAGAAGGACAGTCGATGAGTTCTACGAGCAGTACTTC
cdr3_length: 16; v_call: TRBV9; j_call: TRBJ1-3; d_call: NA; clone_size: NA; cdr3_aa: CASSVDSPGGGNTIYF; cdr3_nt: TGTGCCAGCAGCGTAGATAGCCCCGGAGGGGGAAACACCATATATTTT
cdr3_length: 13; v_call: TRBV25-1; j_call: TRBJ2-7; d_call: NA; clone_size: NA; cdr3_aa: CASSEVNAGEQYF; cdr3_nt: TGTGCCAGCAGTGAAGTCAATGCGGGCGAGCAGTACTTC
cdr3_length: 17; v_call: TRBV15; j_call: TRBJ2-1; d_call: TRBD2; clone_size: NA; cdr3_aa: CATSRRPRTSGGNEQFF; cdr3_nt: TGTGCCACCAGCAGGCGGCCCCGGACTAGCGGGGGCAATGAGCAGTTCTTC
cdr3_length: 14; v_call: TRBV7-2; j_call: TRBJ1-4; d_call: NA; clone_size: NA; cdr3_aa: CASSLQGINEKLFF; cdr3_nt: TGTGCCAGCAGTCTCCAGGGGATTAATGAAAAACTGTTTTTT
cdr3_length: 15; v_call: TRBV5-5; j_call: TRBJ2-7; d_call: NA; clone_size: NA; cdr3_aa: CASSLGQGLNYEQYF; cdr3_nt: TGTGCCAGCAGCTTGGGGCAGGGCCTAAACTACGAGCAGTACTTC
cdr3_length: 16; v_call: TRBV25-1; j_call: TRBJ1-1; d_call: NA; clone_size: NA; cdr3_aa: CASSECSGGVNCEAFF; cdr3_nt: TGTGCCAGCAGTGAATGCAGTGGTGGAGTCAACTGTGAAGCTTTCTTT
cdr3_length: 14; v_call: TRBV19; j_call: TRBJ2-7; d_call: TRBD1; clone_size: NA; cdr3_aa: CASTTGQGPYEQYF; cdr3_nt: TGTGCCAGTACTACGGGACAGGGTCCCTACGAGCAGTACTTC
cdr3_length: 13; v_call: TRBV4-1; j_call: TRBJ1-2; d_call: NA; clone_size: NA; cdr3_aa: CASSQGQNYGYTF; cdr3_nt: TGCGCCAGCAGCCAAGGACAGAACTATGGCTACACCTTC
cdr3_length: 13; v_call: TRBV15; j_call: TRBJ2-7; d_call: TRBD2; clone_size: NA; cdr3_aa: CATSPSGNYEQYF; cdr3_nt: TGTGCCACCAGCCCTAGCGGGAACTACGAGCAGTACTTC
cdr3_length: 15; v_call: TRBV2; j_call: TRBJ2-3; d_call: TRBD2; clone_size: few; cdr3_aa: CASSSREGSTDTQYF; cdr3_nt: TGTGCCAGCTCCTCACGGGAGGGTAGCACAGATACGCAGTATTTT
cdr3_length: 15; v_call: TRBV23-1; j_call: TRBJ1-1; d_call: NA; clone_size: few; cdr3_aa: CASSQSSTANTEAFF; cdr3_nt: TGCGCCAGCAGTCAATCAAGCACAGCGAACACTGAAGCTTTCTTT
cdr3_length: 14; v_call: TRBV19; j_call: TRBJ2-7; d_call: TRBD1; clone_size: NA; cdr3_aa: CASSSTGSSYEQYF; cdr3_nt: TGTGCCAGTAGTTCGACAGGGAGCTCCTACGAACAGTACTTC
cdr3_length: 14; v_call: TRBV4-3; j_call: TRBJ1-2; d_call: NA; clone_size: NA; cdr3_aa: CASSQDRGRYGYTF; cdr3_nt: TGCGCCAGCAGCCAAGACAGGGGTCGCTATGGCTACACCTTC
cdr3_length: 15; v_call: TRBV6-4; j_call: TRBJ1-1; d_call: TRBD1; clone_size: once; cdr3_aa: CASRRVGTANTEAFF; cdr3_nt: TGTGCCAGCAGAAGGGTGGGGACAGCGAACACTGAAGCTTTCTTT
cdr3_length: 15; v_call: TRBV6-5; j_call: TRBJ1-1; d_call: TRBD1; clone_size: NA; cdr3_aa: CASITTGQGSTEAFF; cdr3_nt: TGTGCCAGCATTACAACGGGACAGGGATCCACTGAAGCTTTCTTT
cdr3_length: 13; v_call: TRBV15; j_call: TRBJ2-3; d_call: NA; clone_size: once; cdr3_aa: CATRPRGTDTQYF; cdr3_nt: TGTGCCACCAGACCTCGGGGCACAGATACGCAGTATTTT
cdr3_length: 14; v_call: TRBV7-2; j_call: TRBJ2-2; d_call: NA; clone_size: NA; cdr3_aa: CASSFSPGAGELFF; cdr3_nt: TGTGCCAGCAGCTTTTCTCCGGGGGCCGGGGAGCTGTTTTTT
cdr3_length: 13; v_call: TRBV30; j_call: TRBJ1-2; d_call: NA; clone_size: NA; cdr3_aa: CAWSVLEGSGYTF; cdr3_nt: TGTGCCTGGAGTGTACTTGAGGGTTCTGGCTACACCTTC
cdr3_length: 16; v_call: TRBV30; j_call: TRBJ2-7; d_call: TRBD2; clone_size: NA; cdr3_aa: CAWSPGLAGGYHEQYF; cdr3_nt: TGTGCCTGGAGCCCCGGACTAGCGGGAGGGTACCACGAGCAGTACTTC
cdr3_length: 13; v_call: TRBV4-2; j_call: TRBJ2-7; d_call: TRBD1; clone_size: NA; cdr3_aa: CASSQGDSYEQYF; cdr3_nt: TGTGCCAGCAGCCAAGGGGACAGCTACGAGCAGTACTTC
cdr3_length: 13; v_call: TRBV11-3; j_call: TRBJ1-1; d_call: TRBD1; clone_size: NA; cdr3_aa: CASSPRGATEAFF; cdr3_nt: TGTGCCAGCAGCCCCAGGGGGGCCACTGAAGCTTTCTTT
cdr3_length: 14; v_call: TRBV7-8; j_call: TRBJ2-7; d_call: TRBD2; clone_size: NA; cdr3_aa: CASSLAGTSYEQYF; cdr3_nt: TGTGCCAGCAGCTTAGCCGGGACTAGCTACGAGCAGTACTTC
cdr3_length: 17; v_call: TRBV5-1; j_call: TRBJ2-6; d_call: TRBD1; clone_size: NA; cdr3_aa: CASSSTGKGSGANVLTF; cdr3_nt: TGCGCCAGCAGTTCGACAGGGAAAGGCTCTGGGGCCAACGTCCTGACTTTC
cdr3_length: 15; v_call: TRBV27; j_call: TRBJ1-5; d_call: NA; clone_size: NA; cdr3_aa: CASSWRWVGNQPQHF; cdr3_nt: TGTGCCAGCAGCTGGAGGTGGGTGGGGAATCAGCCCCAGCATTTT
cdr3_length: 16; v_call: TRBV19; j_call: TRBJ1-1; d_call: TRBD1; clone_size: once; cdr3_aa: CASSLAGTGTNTEAFF; cdr3_nt: TGTGCCAGTAGTCTCGCCGGGACAGGGACGAACACTGAAGCTTTCTTT
cdr3_length: 14; v_call: TRBV5-1; j_call: TRBJ2-5; d_call: NA; clone_size: NA; cdr3_aa: CASSLVGGWETQYF; cdr3_nt: TGCGCCAGCAGCTTGGTCGGGGGATGGGAGACCCAGTACTTC
cdr3_length: 19; v_call: TRBV7-9; j_call: TRBJ2-3; d_call: NA; clone_size: NA; cdr3_aa: CASSSDPWTVASSTDTQYF; cdr3_nt: TGTGCCAGCAGTTCTGACCCTTGGACAGTAGCCTCTAGCACAGATACGCAGTATTTT
cdr3_length: 14; v_call: TRBV9; j_call: TRBJ2-7; d_call: TRBD1; clone_size: NA; cdr3_aa: CASSKWDSSYEQYF; cdr3_nt: TGTGCCAGCAGCAAATGGGACAGTTCCTACGAGCAGTACTTC
cdr3_length: 13; v_call: TRBV6-5; j_call: TRBJ1-1; d_call: NA; clone_size: once; cdr3_aa: CASSRGTFLGAFF; cdr3_nt: TGTGCCAGCAGTCGAGGGACTTTCTTGGGAGCTTTCTTT
cdr3_length: 14; v_call: TRBV2; j_call: TRBJ1-6; d_call: TRBD1; clone_size: NA; cdr3_aa: CASVWTGANSPLHF; cdr3_nt: TGTGCCAGCGTGTGGACAGGGGCCAATTCACCCCTCCACTTT
cdr3_length: 15; v_call: TRBV27; j_call: TRBJ2-2; d_call: TRBD2; clone_size: NA; cdr3_aa: CASSLTSGAPGELFF; cdr3_nt: TGTGCCAGCAGTTTGACTAGCGGGGCCCCCGGGGAGCTGTTTTTT
cdr3_length: 13; v_call: TRBV2; j_call: TRBJ2-7; d_call: NA; clone_size: NA; cdr3_aa: CASRETESYEQYF; cdr3_nt: TGTGCCAGCAGAGAAACCGAGTCCTACGAGCAGTACTTC
cdr3_length: 14; v_call: TRBV6-4; j_call: TRBJ2-1; d_call: NA; clone_size: NA; cdr3_aa: CASSRDSPSNEQFF; cdr3_nt: TGTGCCAGCAGTCGAGACAGTCCAAGTAATGAGCAGTTCTTC
cdr3_length: 16; v_call: TRBV4-1; j_call: TRBJ1-4; d_call: NA; clone_size: NA; cdr3_aa: CASSQDTQGLGEKLFF; cdr3_nt: TGCGCCAGCAGCCAAGATACTCAGGGGCTGGGTGAAAAACTGTTTTTT
cdr3_length: 14; v_call: TRBV10-3; j_call: TRBJ1-5; d_call: NA; clone_size: NA; cdr3_aa: CAIKADGQYQPQHF; cdr3_nt: TGTGCCATCAAGGCTGACGGACAATATCAGCCCCAGCATTTT
cdr3_length: 14; v_call: TRBV6-1; j_call: TRBJ2-2; d_call: NA; clone_size: NA; cdr3_aa: CASMGLPNTGELFF; cdr3_nt: TGTGCCAGCATGGGCCTTCCGAACACCGGGGAGCTGTTTTTT
cdr3_length: 14; v_call: TRBV10-3; j_call: TRBJ2-1; d_call: TRBD1; clone_size: NA; cdr3_aa: CAIRTGQGWDEQFF; cdr3_nt: TGTGCCATCAGAACGGGACAGGGTTGGGATGAGCAGTTCTTC
cdr3_length: 14; v_call: TRBV30; j_call: TRBJ2-5; d_call: TRBD2; clone_size: NA; cdr3_aa: CAWSVGGSSKTQYF; cdr3_nt: TGTGCCTGGAGTGTAGGCGGGAGCTCGAAGACCCAGTACTTC
cdr3_length: 15; v_call: TRBV9; j_call: TRBJ1-4; d_call: NA; clone_size: NA; cdr3_aa: CASSIRGSNNEKLFF; cdr3_nt: TGTGCCAGCAGCATACGAGGTAGCAATAATGAAAAACTGTTTTTT
cdr3_length: 12; v_call: TRBV30; j_call: TRBJ2-1; d_call: NA; clone_size: NA; cdr3_aa: CAWSRLTIEQFF; cdr3_nt: TGTGCCTGGAGCCGATTGACTATTGAGCAGTTCTTC